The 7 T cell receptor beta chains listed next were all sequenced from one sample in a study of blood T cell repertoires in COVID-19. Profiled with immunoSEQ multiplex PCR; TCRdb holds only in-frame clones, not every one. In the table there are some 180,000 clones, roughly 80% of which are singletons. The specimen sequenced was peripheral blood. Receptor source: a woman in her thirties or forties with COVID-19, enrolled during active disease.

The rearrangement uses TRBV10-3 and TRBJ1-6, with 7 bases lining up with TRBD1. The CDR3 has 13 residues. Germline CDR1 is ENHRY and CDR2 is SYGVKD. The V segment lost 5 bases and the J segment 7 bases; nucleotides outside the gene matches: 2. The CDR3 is CAISLQGNSPLHF. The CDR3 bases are TGTGCCATCAGTCTACAGGGGAATTCACCCCTCCACTTT.

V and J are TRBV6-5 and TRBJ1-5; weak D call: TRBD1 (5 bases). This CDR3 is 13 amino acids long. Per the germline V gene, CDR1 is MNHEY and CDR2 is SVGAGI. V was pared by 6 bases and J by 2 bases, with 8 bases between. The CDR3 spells CASRGGGNQPQHF. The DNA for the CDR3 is TGTGCCAGCAGGGGGGGTGGCAATCAGCCCCAGCATTTT.

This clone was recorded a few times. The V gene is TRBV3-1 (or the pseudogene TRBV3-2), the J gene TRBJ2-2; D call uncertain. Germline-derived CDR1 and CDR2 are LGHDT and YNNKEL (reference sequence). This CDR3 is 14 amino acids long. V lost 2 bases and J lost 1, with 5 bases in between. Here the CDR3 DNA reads TGTGCCAGCAGCCAACTAGAGAACACCGGGGAGCTGTTTTTT. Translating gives CASSQLENTGELFF.

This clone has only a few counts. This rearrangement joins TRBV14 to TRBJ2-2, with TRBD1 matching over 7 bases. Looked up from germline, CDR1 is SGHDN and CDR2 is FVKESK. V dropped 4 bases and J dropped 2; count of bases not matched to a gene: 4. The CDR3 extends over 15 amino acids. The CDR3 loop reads CASSRDRINTGELFF. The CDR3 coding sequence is TGTGCCAGCAGCCGGGACAGAATAAACACCGGGGAGCTGTTTTTT.

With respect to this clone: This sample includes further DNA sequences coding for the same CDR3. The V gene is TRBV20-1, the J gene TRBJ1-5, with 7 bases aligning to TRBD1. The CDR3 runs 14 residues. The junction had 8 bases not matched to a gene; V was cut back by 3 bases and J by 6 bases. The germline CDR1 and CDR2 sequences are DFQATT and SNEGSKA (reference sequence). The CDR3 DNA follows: TGCAGTGCTAGTAGGCAGGGGGTGGGTCAGCCCCAGCATTTT. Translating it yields CSASRQGVGQPQHF.

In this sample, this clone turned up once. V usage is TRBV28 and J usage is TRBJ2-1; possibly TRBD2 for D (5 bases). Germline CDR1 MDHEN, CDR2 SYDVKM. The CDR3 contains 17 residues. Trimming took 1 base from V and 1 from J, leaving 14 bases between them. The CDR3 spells CASSLSSGYGSYNEQFF. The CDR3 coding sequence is TGTGCCAGCAGTTTATCCTCGGGATATGGTTCCTACAATGAGCAGTTCTTC.

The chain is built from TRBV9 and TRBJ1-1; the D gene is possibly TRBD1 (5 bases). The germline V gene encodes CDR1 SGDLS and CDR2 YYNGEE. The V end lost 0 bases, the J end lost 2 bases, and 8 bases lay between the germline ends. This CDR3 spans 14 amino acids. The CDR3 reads CASSVVQANTEAFF. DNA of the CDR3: TGTGCCAGCAGCGTAGTACAGGCAAACACTGAAGCTTTCTTT. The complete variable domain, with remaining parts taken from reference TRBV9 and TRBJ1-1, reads DSGVTQTPKHLITATGQRVTLRCSPRSGDLSVYWYQQSLDQGLQFLIQYYNGEERAKGNILERFSAQQFPDLHSELNLSSLELGDSALYFCASSVVQANTEAFFGQGTRLTVV.